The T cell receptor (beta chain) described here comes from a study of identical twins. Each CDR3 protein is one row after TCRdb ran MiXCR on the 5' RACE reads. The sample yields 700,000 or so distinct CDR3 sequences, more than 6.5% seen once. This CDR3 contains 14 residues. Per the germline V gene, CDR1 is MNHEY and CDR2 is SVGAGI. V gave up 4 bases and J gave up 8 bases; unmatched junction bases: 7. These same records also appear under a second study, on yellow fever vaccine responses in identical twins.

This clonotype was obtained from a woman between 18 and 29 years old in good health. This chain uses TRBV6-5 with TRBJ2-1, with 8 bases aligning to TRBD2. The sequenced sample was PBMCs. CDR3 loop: CASSSGLGGDEQFF. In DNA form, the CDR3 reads TGTGCCAGCAGTTCGGGACTAGGTGGGGATGAGCAGTTCTTC.